These T cell receptor beta chains were read from a single sample in a study of blood T cell repertoires in COVID-19. The table came from immunoSEQ multiplex PCR; TCRdb's copy has only in-frame clones and leaves some out. The sample holds around 70,000 clones; just under 85% are singletons and the top ten take around 35%. Sequencing used peripheral blood. The receptors originated from a man in his 70s with acute or convalescent COVID-19. The CDR3 runs from the conserved cysteine through the conserved F or W. Fields, in order: D gene, V gene, clone size, J gene, CDR3 DNA, CDR3 protein. The D gene is left open where the match is weak. The size of a clone is reported for some rows only, either as once, few or many, or as a class for expanded clones.

.,TRBV9,.,TRBJ2-2,TGTGCCAGCAGCCCTCCCCGGGGTCACACCGGGGAGCTGTTTTTT,CASSPPRGHTGELFF
.,TRBV6-5,.,TRBJ2-2,TGTGCCAGCAGTTACTCCGGGGACACCGGGACCGGGGAGCTGTTTTTT,CASSYSGDTGTGELFF
.,TRBV3-1/TRBV3-2,.,TRBJ1-4,TGTGCCAGCCGCGGGGGCGGGGCGGGGGAAAAACTGTTTTTT,CASRGGGAGEKLFF
TRBD1,TRBV5-4,.,TRBJ2-2,TGTGCCACCAAATCAGGGGGCAGCGACACCGGGGAGCTGTTTTTT,CATKSGGSDTGELFF
.,TRBV5-6,.,TRBJ1-1,TGTGCCAGCAGCTTGGGAGGGAGGAACACTGAAGCTTTCTTT,CASSLGGRNTEAFF
.,TRBV27,.,TRBJ1-2,TGTGCCAGCAGTTCCGCCGACAGGTATGCGGGTGGCTACACCTTC,CASSSADRYAGGYTF
TRBD2,TRBV4-2,.,TRBJ2-7,TGTGCCAGCAGCCAAGGAGCCACTAGCGGTCTAAGCTCCTACGAGCAGTACTTC,CASSQGATSGLSSYEQYF
TRBD2,TRBV7-9,once,TRBJ2-3,TGTGCCAGCAGCCCCGGACTAGCGGGAGTAGATACGCAGTATTTT,CASSPGLAGVDTQYF
.,TRBV4-1,.,TRBJ2-1,TGCGCCAGCAGCCCACTCGGGGGAAAATCCTACAATGAGCAGTTCTTC,CASSPLGGKSYNEQFF
TRBD1,TRBV7-9,.,TRBJ2-2,TGTGCTCTGGACAGGGTACAGCCCGGGGAGCTGTTTTTT,CALDRVQPGELFF
.,TRBV5-1,.,TRBJ2-2,TGCGCCAGCAGCTTGGGTACCCGGACTGACTTTACCCCCGGGGAGCTGTTTTTT,CASSLGTRTDFTPGELFF
TRBD2,TRBV5-4,.,TRBJ2-7,TGTGCCAGCAGCCCGGGGGGGATCTCCTACGAGCAGTACTTC,CASSPGGISYEQYF
TRBD2,TRBV9,.,TRBJ2-2,TGTGCCAGCGCGGGGGGTAGCGGGAGGCCTCGAGGCACCGGGGAGCTGTTTTTT,CASAGGSGRPRGTGELFF
TRBD2,TRBV2,once,TRBJ2-1,TGTGCCAGCAGTGTTACTAGCGGGACGGGCAATGAGCAGTTCTTC,CASSVTSGTGNEQFF
TRBD1,TRBV7-2,few,TRBJ2-2,TGTGCCAGCAGCCTGGGACAGGGGGCGACCGGGGAGCTGTTTTTT,CASSLGQGATGELFF
.,TRBV15,.,TRBJ2-1,TGTGCCACCAGCAGGGTTATAGGACGGGGAAATGAGCAGTTCTTC,CATSRVIGRGNEQFF
TRBD1,TRBV9,.,TRBJ1-2,TGTGCCAGCAGCCCCTCCTGGGACAGGGGGCTTAACTATGGCTACACCTTC,CASSPSWDRGLNYGYTF
TRBD1,TRBV28,once,TRBJ2-7,TGTGCCAGCAGTCTGGGACAGGGGAGGGTTTACGAGCAGTACTTC,CASSLGQGRVYEQYF
.,TRBV5-1,.,TRBJ1-2,TGCGCCAGCAGCACTGGGGGGGCTGGAGGCTACACCTTC,CASSTGGAGGYTF
.,TRBV28,.,TRBJ1-5,TGTGCCACCCTGGTCGGGTCCAATCAGCCCCAGCATTTT,CATLVGSNQPQHF
.,TRBV4-1,once,TRBJ2-1,TGCGCCAGCAGCCCCCCCGGCAGGGTTAGATACAATGAGCAGTTCTTC,CASSPPGRVRYNEQFF